This TCR beta chain is drawn from a study of T-cell reconstitution after alpha-beta-depleted transplantation in children. Per the germline V gene, CDR1 is LGHDT and CDR2 is YNNKEL (reference sequence). The CDR3 extends over 15 amino acids. With V trimmed by 0 bases and J by 10 bases, 9 bases remained unmatched. This clonotype was seen many times. Construction of the TCRbeta library involved unique molecular identifiers. TCRdb ran MiXCR on the PCR reads and lists one entry per CDR3 protein. The sample includes around 500,000 distinct CDR3 sequences, under 15% of them seen just once. The source material was PBMCs from the stem cell graft donor, sampled from the stem cell graft. The gene calls are TRBV3-1 and TRBJ2-5; 9 bases align to TRBD2. The sequence was obtained from a human donor who donated a stem cell graft to a child with combined immunodeficiency. The CDR3, as DNA: TGTGCCAGCAGCCAAGATTCGGCTAGCGGGGTGGACCAGTACTTC. It yields the protein CASSQDSASGVDQYF.